Here is one T cell receptor (beta chain) with its context. The antigen remains unidentified. This entry is derived from a study of cytomegalovirus exposure and HLA in healthy donors. Study as a whole: One earlier analysis, a look at 200 million or so T cells, found some 120 million unique TCR beta sequences. General study findings and limits: According to a later analysis, donors in an Asian-associated ancestry cluster reportedly had fewer N-insertions than the 666-donor mean.

This CDR3 is built from 14 residues. Trimming took 4 bases from V and 5 from J, leaving 15 bases between them. CDR1 and CDR2 from the germline V gene are SGHKS and YYEKEE (reference sequence). Amplification used 60 Vbeta primers and 13 Jbeta primers. TCRdb's table, derived via immunoSEQ multiplex PCR, lists solely in-frame clones and lacks some. This repertoire includes 200,000 to 250,000 clones. The receptor's source is a woman in her twenties or thirties in good health and CMV-seropositive. V and J are TRBV5-5 and TRBJ1-1; D may be TRBD1 (5 bases). The sequenced sample was PBMCs. CDR3 residues: CASSPTGGETEAFF. DNA for the CDR3: TGTGCCAGCAGCCCGACTGGGGGGGAAACTGAAGCTTTCTTT.